What follows is one TCR beta chain and its context. Its antigen specificity is not known. No much larger clonotype is one base removed from it; base qualities were not supplied. From the germline V gene, CDR1 is SGHTA and CDR2 is FQGNSA. V gives up 5 bases and J gives up 4 bases, and the segment between their germline ends measures 15 bases. Spanning cysteine to phenylalanine, the CDR3 consists of 14 amino acids. The sequence is cut down to CDR3 DNA, 42 bases in frame from base 1. The method was 5' RACE. The sequencing machine was an Illumina HiSeq 2500. A second PCR of about 6 to 11 cycles was run with a J-beta primer mix and a sample-barcoded 5' primer. Each TCR beta cDNA molecule received a unique molecular identifier from a template-switch 5' adaptor carrying 12 random nucleotides. Each sample yielded at least 3 million CDR3-containing paired-end reads. All of the RNA was converted into first-strand cDNA using the Mint cDNA synthesis kit, with a TRBC-specific oligonucleotide serving as the primer. After uracil-DNA glycosylase treatment, a first 18-cycle PCR used universal primers M1SS and BC2_uni_R on all cDNA. Turning to the authors' computational methods: Each sample was normalized by randomly selecting 1 million high-quality reads, each carrying a distinct molecular identifier. Reads sharing molecular identifiers were discarded rather than binned into consensus sequences. MiTCR, run with a Q25 quality threshold and the strictest error-elimination algorithm, handled CDR3 identification, clonotype clustering and error correction. A nonparametric unseen species model with Euler transformation was used to estimate a lower bound on total TCR beta diversity. Starting from the raw public reads, TCRdb applied fastp trimming at Q25, assembled clones with MiXCR and retained in-frame beta chains. When rows share a CDR3 protein, they turn into one entry using the most common DNA and genes. V and J calls and clone size were set by TCRdb, not the authors. Here the sample has around 900,000 distinct CDR3 sequences; roughly 50% occur a single time. The ten largest clones represent 20% to 25% of the sample.

The entry originates in a study of blood T cells in healthy people across ages (dated by TCRdb to between 2014 and 2016). For context, the study as a whole: In model experiments, template switching captured roughly one uniquely barcoded TCR beta cDNA molecule for every two T cells. The study measured age-related changes in TCR beta repertoire diversity using deep sequencing normalized with unique cDNA molecular identifiers. The donors were split into four age groups: young (average around 15 years), middle-aged (around 37), aged (roughly 60) and long-lived (approximately 80). To avoid experimental bias, donors of different ages were randomly spread across the sequencing lanes. Two additional independent replicas of 1 million unique cDNA reads from the same blood draw were analyzed for two donors (one aged 18 to 30 and one aged 80 or older).

The donors were some 39 Caucasian individuals from Russia, aged about 6 to 100 years, who were systemically healthy. Ten milliliters of peripheral blood were drawn from each donor into EDTA-treated Vacutainer tubes. Ficoll-Paque density-gradient centrifugation was used to isolate PBMCs, with at least 6.5 million per sample. Trizol reagent was used to extract total RNA from the PBMCs, yielding at least 6 micrograms per sample. For every donor, an aliquot of PBMCs went through flow cytometry to measure the percentages of naive CD45RAhigh/CD27high T cells. Overall results and qualifications from the work: Estimates of total diversity from one million sequenced T cells were regarded as lower bounds and underestimates. The CMV infection status of donors was not known, potentially confounding age-related changes in expanded clonotypes. The long-lived group showed more naive CD4+ T cells, fewer expanded clones and increased TCR diversity than the aged group, suggesting age selection. Since profiling was done on bulk unsorted PBMCs, naive and antigen-experienced compartments could not be conclusively compared. There was a strong correlation between observed TCR beta diversity and the percentage of naive T cells measured by flow cytometry. As age increased, observed TCR beta diversity per million T cells dropped in a roughly linear way, and a significant reduction was already evident by age 40.

Sequenced material: blood. The receptor comes from a woman aged 55-69 years in good health. The chain links TRBV7-2 with TRBJ2-7; tentative D gene TRBD2, with 6 bases matching. The encoded CDR3 is CASSDTTGGYEQYF. The sequenced DNA is TGTGCCAGCAGCGACACCACCGGGGGATACGAGCAGTACTTC.